This T cell receptor beta chain is drawn from a study of shared clonotypes between healthy human individuals. Study information: The cohort had a couple of women and three men, ages 18 to 49. Every donor yielded three CD4 naive, three CD4 memory, two CD8 naive and one CD8 memory plate. Overall study results and limits: The study generally estimated greater richness for naive than memory subsets. The study found about 5% of naive CD4 clonotypes shared across a handful of donors.

Only CD45RO-negative cells positively selected for CCR7 counted as naive CD8 cells, so terminally differentiated effector memory CD45RA+ cells were excluded. Method: immunoSEQ multiplex PCR; TCRdb's copy keeps in-frame clones and lacks some. Of about 2 million clones listed, roughly 95% are singletons. Of note for this clone: Its cognate antigen is unknown.

The CDR3 is 17 amino acids. V lost 0 bases and J lost 5, with 19 bases in between. The germline V gene has CDR1 MNHNS and CDR2 SASEGT. The V call is TRBV6-1, the J call TRBJ1-2; possible D gene TRBD1, 6 bases. The specimen sequenced was naive CD8+ T cells sorted from blood. The clonotype comes from a man aged 18 to 35 in good health. CDR3 in DNA: TGTGCCAGCAGTGAAGCAGAAGGGGCCAGGGGCTATTATGGCTACACCTTC. This codes for CASSEAEGARGYYGYTF.